The rows below give T cell receptor beta chains drawn from one sample of a study of high-grade serous ovarian cancer treatment subgroups. Profiled with immunoSEQ multiplex PCR; TCRdb holds only in-frame clones, not every one. The data contain some 6,000 clones, around 75% of them singletons. Material for sequencing was tumor tissue. These TCRs come from a human donor with high-grade serous ovarian cancer. The conserved cysteine and the conserved F or W are not part of the CDR3 here.

V gene	J gene	CDR3 protein
TRBV19	TRBJ1-2	ASSTWGEDYGYT
TRBV27	TRBJ2-5	ASSPRTGGERETQY
TRBV5-5	TRBJ1-1	ASSSQLGDTEAF
TRBV28	TRBJ1-5	ASSFTLSHQPQH
TRBV7-9	TRBJ2-7	ASGRGPTYEQY
TRBV6-6	TRBJ1-1	ATTRGLNTEAF
TRBV10-3	TRBJ2-1	ATTPANEQF
TRBV2	TRBJ2-7	ASSYHYEQY
TRBV4-1	TRBJ1-3	ASSPSSGASGNTIY
TRBV2	TRBJ2-5	ASTLEETQY
TRBV4-1	TRBJ1-5	ASSQEGTGSNQPQH
TRBV7-2	TRBJ1-1	ASSPGTANTEAF
TRBV10-3	TRBJ1-1	AISAGAVNTEAF
TRBV7-9	TRBJ1-6	ASSQGGDSPLH
TRBV6-6	TRBJ1-5	ASSYMGSGQPQH
TRBV4-2	TRBJ1-1	ASSQVQMDTEAF
TRBV7-2	TRBJ2-7	ASSLLAGGPYEQY
TRBV4-1	TRBJ2-7	ASSLSPGDFSYEQY
TRBV18	TRBJ1-5	ASSLYKSGWSNQPQH
TRBV28	TRBJ2-1	ASRNLLGGAHEQF
TRBV5-4	TRBJ1-3	ASSPGQAGNTIY
TRBV6-4	TRBJ2-1	ASSEGGVSYNEQF
TRBV5-1	TRBJ1-6	ASSLNQNSPLH
TRBV27	TRBJ2-7	ASSSRTGVSYEQY
TRBV4-2	TRBJ1-5	ASSSTADSNQPQH
TRBV11-3	TRBJ2-5	ASSLGTGVGETQY
TRBV18	TRBJ1-6	ASSPPGQSSYNSPLH
TRBV15	TRBJ2-1	ATSRGLVRQGGSYNEQF
TRBV5-1	TRBJ2-1	ASRARGGDNEQF
TRBV6-1	TRBJ1-2	ASSDTGGYGYT
TRBV2	TRBJ1-5	ASAPGQNNQPQH
TRBV4-1	TRBJ1-1	ASSHADRANTEAF
TRBV5-1	TRBJ1-2	ASSLEAAPYGYT
TRBV9	TRBJ1-1	ASSQRTGLNTEAF
TRBV6-4	TRBJ1-2	ASRKPGGSGGYT
TRBV6-5	TRBJ2-7	ASSSSDAGPYEQY
TRBV4-1	TRBJ1-1	ASSPLAGRGPEAF
TRBV6-1	TRBJ1-2	ASSLTGDYGYT
TRBV5-4	TRBJ2-7	ASSLIAGSSYEQY
TRBV5-1	TRBJ2-1	ASSSLLASSYNEQF
TRBV19	TRBJ1-1	ASSPTGGGITEAF
TRBV14	TRBJ1-1	ASRGQVFMNTEAF
TRBV18	TRBJ2-1	ASSPPRNRGYNEQF
TRBV7-9	TRBJ1-3	ASSLQGPGNTIY
TRBV5-6	TRBJ1-5	ASSPDRATPQPQH
TRBV19	TRBJ1-5	ASSIALARGGNQPQH
TRBV19	TRBJ2-2	ASTRTGGTGELF
TRBV7-3	TRBJ1-4	ASSLTRQASVLF
TRBV5-1	TRBJ2-1	ASSLGNSYNEQF
TRBV4-2	TRBJ1-2	ASSQDEGGYT
TRBV5-8	TRBJ1-6	ASSFGTVNSPLH
TRBV5-4	TRBJ2-5	ASTLGQGGGQETQY
TRBV5-1	TRBJ2-1	ASNLGGAVYNEQF
TRBV15	TRBJ2-2	ATSRDRGGELF